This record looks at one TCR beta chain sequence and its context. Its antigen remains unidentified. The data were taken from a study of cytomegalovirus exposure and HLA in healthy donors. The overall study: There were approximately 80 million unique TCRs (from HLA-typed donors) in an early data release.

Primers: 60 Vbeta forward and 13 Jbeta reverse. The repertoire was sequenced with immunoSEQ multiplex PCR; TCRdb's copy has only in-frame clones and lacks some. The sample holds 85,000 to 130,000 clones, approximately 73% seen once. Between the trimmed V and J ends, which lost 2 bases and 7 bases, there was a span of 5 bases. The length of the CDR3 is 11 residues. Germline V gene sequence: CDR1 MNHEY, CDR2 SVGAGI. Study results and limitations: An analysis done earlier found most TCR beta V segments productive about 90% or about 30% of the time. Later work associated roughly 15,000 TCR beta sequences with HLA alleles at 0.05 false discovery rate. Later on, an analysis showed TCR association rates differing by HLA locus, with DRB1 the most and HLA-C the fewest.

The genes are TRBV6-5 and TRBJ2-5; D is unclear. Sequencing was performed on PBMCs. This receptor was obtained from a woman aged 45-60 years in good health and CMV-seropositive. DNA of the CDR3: TGTGCCAGCAGTTACGGGCGGACCCAGTACTTC. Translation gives CASSYGRTQYF.